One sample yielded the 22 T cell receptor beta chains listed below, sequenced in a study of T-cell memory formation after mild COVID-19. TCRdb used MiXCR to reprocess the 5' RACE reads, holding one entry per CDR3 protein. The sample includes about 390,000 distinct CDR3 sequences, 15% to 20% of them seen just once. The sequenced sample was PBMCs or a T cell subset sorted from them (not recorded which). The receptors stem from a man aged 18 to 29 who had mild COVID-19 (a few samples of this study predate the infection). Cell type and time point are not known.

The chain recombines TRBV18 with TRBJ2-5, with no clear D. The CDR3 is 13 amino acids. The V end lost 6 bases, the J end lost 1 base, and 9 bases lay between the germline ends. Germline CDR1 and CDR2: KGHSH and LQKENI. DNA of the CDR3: TGTGCCAGCTCCCCGTGGGGCCAAGAGACCCAGTACTTC. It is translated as CASSPWGQETQYF.

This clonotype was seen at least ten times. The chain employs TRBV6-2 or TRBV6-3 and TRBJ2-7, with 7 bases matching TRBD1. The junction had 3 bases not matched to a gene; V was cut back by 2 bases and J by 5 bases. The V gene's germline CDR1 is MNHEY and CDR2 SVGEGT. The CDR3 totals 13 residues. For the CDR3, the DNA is TGTGCCAGCAGTTACGACAGGGTCCACGAGCAGTACGTC. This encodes CASSYDRVHEQYV.

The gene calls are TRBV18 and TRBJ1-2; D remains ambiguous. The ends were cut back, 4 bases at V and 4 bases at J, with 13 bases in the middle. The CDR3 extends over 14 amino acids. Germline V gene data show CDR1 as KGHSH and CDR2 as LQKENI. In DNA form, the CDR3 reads TGTGCCAGCTCACTCGGTGTGGAAACCTATGGCTACACCTTC. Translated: CASSLGVETYGYTF.

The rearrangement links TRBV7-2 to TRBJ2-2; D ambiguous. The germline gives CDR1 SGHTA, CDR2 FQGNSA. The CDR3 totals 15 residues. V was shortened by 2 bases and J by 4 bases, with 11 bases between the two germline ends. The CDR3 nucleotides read TGTGCCAGCAGCTTACTCGAGAGTAGCACCGGGGAGCTGTTTTTT. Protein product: CASSLLESSTGELFF.

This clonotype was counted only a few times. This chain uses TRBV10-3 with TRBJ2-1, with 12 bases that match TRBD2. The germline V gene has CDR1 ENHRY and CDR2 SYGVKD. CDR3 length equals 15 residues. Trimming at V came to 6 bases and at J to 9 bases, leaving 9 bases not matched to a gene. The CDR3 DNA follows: TGTGCCATCAGGTCTTCTAGCGGGGGGGAGAGTGAGCAGTTCTTC. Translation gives CAIRSSSGGESEQFF.

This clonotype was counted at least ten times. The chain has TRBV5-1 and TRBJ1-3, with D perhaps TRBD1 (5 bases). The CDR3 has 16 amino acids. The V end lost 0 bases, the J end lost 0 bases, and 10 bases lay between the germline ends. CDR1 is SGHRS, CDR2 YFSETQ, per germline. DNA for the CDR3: TGCGCCAGCAGCTTGGCCGCGGGGACCTCTGGAAACACCATATATTTT. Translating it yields CASSLAAGTSGNTIYF.

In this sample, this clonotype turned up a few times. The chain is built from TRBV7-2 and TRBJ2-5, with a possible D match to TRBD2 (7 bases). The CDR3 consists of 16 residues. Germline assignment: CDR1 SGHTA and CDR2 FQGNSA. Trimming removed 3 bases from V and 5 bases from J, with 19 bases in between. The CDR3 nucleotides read TGTGCCAGCAGCTTCCAAGCGGGACACCTGGGGGAGACCCAGTACTTC. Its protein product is CASSFQAGHLGETQYF.

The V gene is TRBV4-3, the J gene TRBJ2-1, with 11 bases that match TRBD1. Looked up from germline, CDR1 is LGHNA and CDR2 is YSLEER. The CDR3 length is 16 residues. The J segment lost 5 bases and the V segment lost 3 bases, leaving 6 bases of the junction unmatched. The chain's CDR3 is CASSQPGTGGHNEQFF. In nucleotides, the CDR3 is TGCGCCAGCAGCCAGCCCGGGACAGGGGGACACAATGAGCAGTTCTTC.

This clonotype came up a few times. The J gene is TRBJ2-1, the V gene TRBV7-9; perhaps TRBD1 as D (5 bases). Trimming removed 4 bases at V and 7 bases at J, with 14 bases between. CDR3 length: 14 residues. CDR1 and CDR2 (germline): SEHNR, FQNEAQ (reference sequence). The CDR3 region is CASSSVKQANEQFF. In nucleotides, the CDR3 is TGTGCCAGCAGCTCAGTTAAACAGGCGAATGAGCAGTTCTTC.

CDR3 sequence reads: CASSPRPGTASQNTEAFF. CDR3 coding DNA: TGTGCCAGCAGCCCGCGACCCGGGACGGCAAGTCAGAACACTGAAGCTTTCTTT. V usage is TRBV7-3 and J usage is TRBJ1-1; a weak D match, TRBD1 (5 bases). Germline-derived CDR1 and CDR2 are SGHTA and FQGTGA. V was clipped by 5 bases and J by 1 base, with 23 bases between them. This CDR3 region has 18 residues.

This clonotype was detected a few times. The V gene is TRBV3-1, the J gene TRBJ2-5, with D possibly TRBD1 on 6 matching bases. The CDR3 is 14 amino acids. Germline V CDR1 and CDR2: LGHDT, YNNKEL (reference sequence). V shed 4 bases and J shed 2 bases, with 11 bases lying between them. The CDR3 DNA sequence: TGTGCCAGCAGCCTTCAGGACAGACAAGAGACCCAGTACTTC. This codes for CASSLQDRQETQYF.

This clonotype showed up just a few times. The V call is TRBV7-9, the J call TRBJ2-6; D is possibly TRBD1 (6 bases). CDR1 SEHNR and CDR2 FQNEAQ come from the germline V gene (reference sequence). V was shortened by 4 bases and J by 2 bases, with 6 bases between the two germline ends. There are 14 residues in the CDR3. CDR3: CASSYRAGANVLTF. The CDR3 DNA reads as TGTGCCAGCAGCTACAGGGCTGGGGCCAACGTCCTGACTTTC.

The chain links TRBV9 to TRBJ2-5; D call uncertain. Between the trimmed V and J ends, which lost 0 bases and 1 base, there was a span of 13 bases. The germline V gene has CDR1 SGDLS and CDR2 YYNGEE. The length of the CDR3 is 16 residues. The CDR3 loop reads CASSVANRAPQETQYF. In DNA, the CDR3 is TGTGCCAGCAGCGTAGCTAACCGGGCCCCCCAAGAGACCCAGTACTTC.

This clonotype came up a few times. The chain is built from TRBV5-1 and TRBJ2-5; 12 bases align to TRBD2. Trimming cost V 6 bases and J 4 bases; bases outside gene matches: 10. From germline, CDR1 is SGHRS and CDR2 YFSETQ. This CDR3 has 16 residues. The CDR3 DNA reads TGCGCCAGCATCACCGCCCCGACTAGCGGGGGAGAGACCCAGTACTTC. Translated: CASITAPTSGGETQYF.

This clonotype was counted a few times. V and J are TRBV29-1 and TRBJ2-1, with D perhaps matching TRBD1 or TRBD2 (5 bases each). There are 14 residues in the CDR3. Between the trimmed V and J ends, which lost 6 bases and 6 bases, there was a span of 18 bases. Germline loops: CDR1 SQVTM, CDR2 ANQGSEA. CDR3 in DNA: TGCAGCGTACCCCCGGGGCCATTTGGCAATGAGCAGTTCTTC. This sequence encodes CSVPPGPFGNEQFF.

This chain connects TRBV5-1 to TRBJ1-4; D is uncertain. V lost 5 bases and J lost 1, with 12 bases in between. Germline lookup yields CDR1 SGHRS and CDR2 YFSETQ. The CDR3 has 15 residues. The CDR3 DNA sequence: TGCGCCAGCAGTCCTTACGGGGTAACTAATGAAAAACTGTTTTTT. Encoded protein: CASSPYGVTNEKLFF.

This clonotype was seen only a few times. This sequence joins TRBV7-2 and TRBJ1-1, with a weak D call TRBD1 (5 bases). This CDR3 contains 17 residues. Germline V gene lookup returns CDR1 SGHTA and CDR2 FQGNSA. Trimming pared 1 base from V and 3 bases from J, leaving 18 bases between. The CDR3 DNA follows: TGTGCCAGCAGCTTAGGGCATGGGGCTAGGAGGTACACTGAAGCTTTCTTT. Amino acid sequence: CASSLGHGARRYTEAFF.

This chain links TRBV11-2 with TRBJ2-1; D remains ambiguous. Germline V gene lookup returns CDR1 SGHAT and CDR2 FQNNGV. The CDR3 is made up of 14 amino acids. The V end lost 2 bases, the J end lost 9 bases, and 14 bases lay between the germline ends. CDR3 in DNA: TGTGCCAGCAGCTTATCGCTGGGCCACCTTGAGCAGTTCTTC. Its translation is CASSLSLGHLEQFF.

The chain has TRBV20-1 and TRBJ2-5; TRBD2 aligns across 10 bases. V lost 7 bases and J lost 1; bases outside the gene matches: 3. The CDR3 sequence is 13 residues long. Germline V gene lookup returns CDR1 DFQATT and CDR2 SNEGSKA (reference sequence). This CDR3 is CSGRLAGQETQYF. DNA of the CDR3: TGCAGTGGACGACTAGCGGGCCAAGAGACCCAGTACTTC.

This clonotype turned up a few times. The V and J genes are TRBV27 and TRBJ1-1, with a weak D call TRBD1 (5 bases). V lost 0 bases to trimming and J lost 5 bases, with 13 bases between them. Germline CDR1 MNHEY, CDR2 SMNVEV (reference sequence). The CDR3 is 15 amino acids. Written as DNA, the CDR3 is TGTGCCAGCAGTTTATCGGGGACCTTTGTTACTGAAGCTTTCTTT. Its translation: CASSLSGTFVTEAFF.

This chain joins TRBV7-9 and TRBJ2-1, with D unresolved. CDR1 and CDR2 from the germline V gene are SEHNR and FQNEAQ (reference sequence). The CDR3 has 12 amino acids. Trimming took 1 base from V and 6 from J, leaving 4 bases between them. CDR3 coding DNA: TGTGCCAGCAGCTTAGTGAGCAATGAGCAGTTCTTC. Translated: CASSLVSNEQFF.

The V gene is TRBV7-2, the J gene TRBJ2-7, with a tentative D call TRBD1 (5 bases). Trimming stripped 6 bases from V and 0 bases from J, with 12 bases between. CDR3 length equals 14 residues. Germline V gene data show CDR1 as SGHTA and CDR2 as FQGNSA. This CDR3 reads CASSKTRVSYEQYF. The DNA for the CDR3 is TGTGCCAGCAGTAAAACCAGGGTCTCCTACGAGCAGTACTTC.